Listed below are T cell receptor beta chains from one sample, sequenced in a study of shared clonotypes between healthy human individuals. Here immunoSEQ multiplex PCR was the method, and the copy in TCRdb shows in-frame clones only, minus some. This repertoire shows roughly 660,000 clones, roughly 91% found once; its top ten account for around a third. Sequencing was carried out using memory CD8+ T cells from PBMCs. These receptor sequences come from a man aged 18 to 29 in good health. Some clones in this sample may be carry-over from other donors' samples. Both conserved end residues are part of each CDR3. D genes are given only for firm matches. The size field is filled for only some rows; it gives once, few, many or a size class.

clone_size | d_call | j_call | v_call | cdr3_nt | cdr3_aa
once | . | TRBJ1-1 | TRBV7-8 | TGTGCCAGCAGCTTCCCGACTTTAGGGTTAGACACTGAAGCTTTCTTT | CASSFPTLGLDTEAFF
. | . | TRBJ1-5 | TRBV5-5 | TGTGCCAGCAGCATCGGGCGGACAGCTCAGCCCCAGCATTTT | CASSIGRTAQPQHF
. | . | TRBJ1-1 | TRBV6-5 | TGTGCCAGCAGTTACTCTGAGGGGAACACTGAAGCTTTCTTT | CASSYSEGNTEAFF
. | TRBD1 | TRBJ2-2 | TRBV7-6 | TGTGCCAGCAGCTTATGGGACAGCCACACCGGGGAGCTGTTTTTT | CASSLWDSHTGELFF
once | TRBD2 | TRBJ2-7 | TRBV2 | TGTGCCAGCAGTGCCCAGGTCATGGGAGCGGGATCCTACGAGCAGTACTTC | CASSAQVMGAGSYEQYF
. | . | TRBJ1-5 | TRBV5-1 | TGCGCCAGCAGCTTGGGGGCAGGTAGCAATCAGCCCCAGCATTTT | CASSLGAGSNQPQHF
. | TRBD1 | TRBJ1-4 | TRBV2 | TGTGCCAGCAGTCGGAGAAAAACTCCGGGACAGATCACTCGAGGACTGTTTTTT | CASSRRKTPGQITRGLFF
. | TRBD2 | TRBJ2-7 | TRBV28 | TGTGCCAGCAGTCCCGGCCGGGAGGTCGAGCAGTACTTC | CASSPGREVEQYF
. | TRBD2 | TRBJ2-7 | TRBV25-1 | TGTGCCAGCAGCCTAGCGGGAGGGCCTATCGAGCAGTACTTC | CASSLAGGPIEQYF
. | . | TRBJ2-5 | TRBV7-9 | TGTGCCAGCAGCTTAGCAGGATTCCAAGAGACCCAGTACTTC | CASSLAGFQETQYF
. | TRBD1 | TRBJ2-7 | TRBV7-7 | TGTGCCAGCAGCTTAGGGCAGGGGGCGACCTACGAGCAGTACTTC | CASSLGQGATYEQYF
. | TRBD2 | TRBJ2-1 | TRBV28 | TGTGCCAGCAGTTTTGCTAGCGGGAGGGCCAACAATGAGCAGTTCTTC | CASSFASGRANNEQFF
. | . | TRBJ2-4 | TRBV9 | TGTGCCAGCAGCGAAGGTAGCGCGCCTAAAAACATTCAGTACTTC | CASSEGSAPKNIQYF
. | . | TRBJ1-1 | TRBV27 | TGTGCCAGCAGTTTATCGTTGGGGACTGAAGCTTTCTTT | CASSLSLGTEAFF
. | . | TRBJ1-1 | TRBV4-1 | TGCGCCAGCAGCCAAGGGGGGGGGTGGAACACTGAAGCTTTCTTT | CASSQGGGWNTEAFF
. | TRBD2 | TRBJ2-5 | TRBV10-3 | TGTGCCATCAGTGAGGCGGGAGCCCCCCCAGAGACCCAGTACTTC | CAISEAGAPPETQYF
. | . | TRBJ2-3 | TRBV4-1 | TGCGCCAGCAGCCACAACTCAGATACGCAGTATTTT | CASSHNSDTQYF
. | . | TRBJ2-1 | TRBV18 | TGTGCCAGCTCACCACCGGATCTCCCCTCCTACAATGAGCAGTTCTTC | CASSPPDLPSYNEQFF
few | . | TRBJ1-1 | TRBV4-1 | TGCGCCAGCAGACGGATCTTGCCGGGGGACACTGAAGCTTTCTTT | CASRRILPGDTEAFF
. | . | TRBJ2-2 | TRBV7-8 | TGTGCCAGCACCCCCGGGGGCGCCGGGGAGCTGTTTTTT | CASTPGGAGELFF
. | . | TRBJ2-1 | TRBV28 | TGTGCCAGCAGTCCCGGGAGATGGGGGGAATACAATGAGCAGTTCTTC | CASSPGRWGEYNEQFF
. | . | TRBJ2-7 | TRBV27 | TGTGCCAGCAGTGGCTCCTACGAGCAGTACTTC | CASSGSYEQYF
. | . | TRBJ2-7 | TRBV9 | TGTGCCAGCAGCGTAGTGGCTAGCGAGTACTACGAGCAGTACTTC | CASSVVASEYYEQYF
. | . | TRBJ2-1 | TRBV19 | TGTGCCAGTAGTACGGGAGAAGTACACAATGAGCAGTTCTTC | CASSTGEVHNEQFF
. | . | TRBJ1-2 | TRBV30 | TGTGCCTGGAGTGTACTGGGCAGGAACTATGGCTACACCTTC | CAWSVLGRNYGYTF
. | TRBD1 | TRBJ1-2 | TRBV27 | TGTGCCAGCAGTTTATTGTGGACAGGGGGCGCGTACTCCTATGGCTACACCTTC | CASSLLWTGGAYSYGYTF
. | . | TRBJ2-7 | TRBV4-3 | TGCGCCAGCAGCCAAGAGATTGAACGGGACCTAGGAGCCTACGAGCAGTACTTC | CASSQEIERDLGAYEQYF
. | . | TRBJ1-2 | TRBV28 | TGTGCCAGCAGTTTAGGGTCAGTTCATGGCTACACCTTC | CASSLGSVHGYTF
. | TRBD1 | TRBJ2-5 | TRBV7-9 | TGTGCCAGCAGCCCCGCCGACAGGGCGCAGACCCAGTACTTC | CASSPADRAQTQYF
. | . | TRBJ2-7 | TRBV28 | TGTGCCAGCAGGGACTCCTTCTTGGGAGAGCAGTACTTC | CASRDSFLGEQYF
. | . | TRBJ2-1 | TRBV15 | TGTGCCACCAGCCCTCGCAGGGAAAACAATGAGCAGTTCTTC | CATSPRRENNEQFF
. | . | TRBJ1-1 | TRBV5-1 | TGCGCCAGCAGCGACCAAGGGTTTGAAGCTTTCTTT | CASSDQGFEAFF
. | TRBD1 | TRBJ1-1 | TRBV27 | TGTGCCAGCAGTTTACAGGGGGCAGTGACTGAAGCTTTCTTT | CASSLQGAVTEAFF
. | TRBD2 | TRBJ2-1 | TRBV9 | TGTGCCAGCAGCCCTAGCGGGAGGGCCGGGGATGAGCAGTTCTTC | CASSPSGRAGDEQFF
once | TRBD1 | TRBJ2-7 | TRBV28 | TGTGCCAGCAGCCAACTGACAGGGTTCTACGAGCAGTACTTC | CASSQLTGFYEQYF
. | TRBD2 | TRBJ2-7 | TRBV5-1 | TGCGCCAGCAGCTTGTACGGAGAGGGACTAGCGGGAGTTCAGAACGAGCAGTACTTC | CASSLYGEGLAGVQNEQYF
. | . | TRBJ2-7 | TRBV4-1 | TGCGCCAGCAGCCAAGTTGGCAGGGCGTACGAGCAGTACTTC | CASSQVGRAYEQYF
. | . | TRBJ1-2 | TRBV29-1 | TGCAGCGTTTCAGGGAGTTACTATGGCTACACCTTC | CSVSGSYYGYTF
. | . | TRBJ1-2 | TRBV7-8 | TGTGCCAGCAGCCCCAGCCGCCGGGGAAACTATGGCTACACCTTC | CASSPSRRGNYGYTF
. | . | TRBJ1-5 | TRBV7-9 | TGTGCCAGCAGCTCTACCCAAGACAGGTCGCAGGGGCCCCAGCATTTT | CASSSTQDRSQGPQHF
. | TRBD1 | TRBJ1-2 | TRBV6-5 | TGTGCCAGCAGTCCGCCGGGACAGGGGGGTAATGGCTACACCTTC | CASSPPGQGGNGYTF
once | . | TRBJ2-7 | TRBV19 | TGTGCCAGTAGTATAGAAGGGTCCGAGCAGTACTTC | CASSIEGSEQYF
. | TRBD2 | TRBJ2-5 | TRBV2 | TGTGCCAGCAGTAACAGGCTGGGGGGGGAGACCCAGTACTTC | CASSNRLGGETQYF
. | . | TRBJ1-5 | TRBV6-1 | TGTGCCAGCAGTCTTCTCCCCCAGCCCCAGCATTTT | CASSLLPQPQHF
. | TRBD2 | TRBJ2-1 | TRBV14 | TGTGCCAGCAGCCAAGATTGGCGACTAGCGGGAGGCCCCAGGGACAATGAGCAGTTCTTC | CASSQDWRLAGGPRDNEQFF
. | TRBD1 | TRBJ2-2 | TRBV7-9 | TGTGCCAGCAGCTCGACAGGGGGCGCTCGGTCCGGGGAGCTGTTTTTT | CASSSTGGARSGELFF
. | . | TRBJ1-1 | TRBV29-1 | TGCAGCGTTGAGGGTGGAGGAGGACAGCGGATACTGAACACTGAAGCTTTCTTT | CSVEGGGGQRILNTEAFF
. | . | TRBJ2-3 | TRBV27 | TGTGCCAGCAGTTTTGTGCGGACAGATACGCAGTATTTT | CASSFVRTDTQYF
. | . | TRBJ1-1 | TRBV29-1 | TGCAGCGTTGAAGAAACGGAGAACACTGAAGCTTTCTTT | CSVEETENTEAFF
. | . | TRBJ2-1 | TRBV28 | TGTGCCAGCAGTTACAATGAGCAGTTCTTC | CASSYNEQFF
. | . | TRBJ2-7 | TRBV27 | TGTGCCAGCAGTCCCAGGGGCCAGAGCTCCTACGAGCAGTACTTC | CASSPRGQSSYEQYF
. | TRBD2 | TRBJ2-1 | TRBV4-1 | TGCGCCAGCAGCCCGAGCGGGAGTGCCTACAATGAGCAGTTCTTC | CASSPSGSAYNEQFF
. | . | TRBJ1-3 | TRBV7-2 | TGTGCCAGCAGCTTATATATAGGAGCGGCCTCTGGAAACACCATATATTTT | CASSLYIGAASGNTIYF